These T cell receptor beta chains were read from a single sample in a study of CD8+ T cells in alopecia areata. Only in-frame clones appear in the TCRdb table, and some are missing; sequencing was by immunoSEQ multiplex PCR. Counted here are 150,000 to 200,000 clones, around three fifths occurring once; the ten biggest clones make up roughly 1.3%. The sequenced sample was CD4+ T cells sorted from blood, obtained between weeks 47 and 50, from a patient treated with tofacitinib. All receptors come from a human donor with alopecia areata. Both conserved end residues are part of each CDR3. D genes are given only for firm matches. Size tells how often a clone was seen (once, few, many) or the class of an expanded clone, and some rows leave it out.

j_gene | v_gene | len | d_gene | abundance | CDR3aa | CDR3nt
TRBJ1-2 | TRBV14 | 12 | NA | NA | CASSQSYYGYTF | TGTGCCAGCAGCCAATCTTACTATGGCTACACCTTC
TRBJ2-7 | TRBV6-5 | 14 | TRBD2 | NA | CASSGLAGGYEQYF | TGTGCCAGCAGCGGACTAGCGGGGGGTTACGAGCAGTACTTC
TRBJ2-3 | TRBV5-4 | 15 | NA | NA | CASSLEGSSTDTQYF | TGTGCCAGCAGCTTGGAGGGGAGCTCCACAGATACGCAGTATTTT
TRBJ1-4 | TRBV18 | 15 | TRBD1 | few | CASSRVTGGEEKLFF | TGTGCCAGCTCACGCGTGACAGGGGGTGAGGAAAAACTGTTTTTT
TRBJ2-2 | TRBV6-1 | 13 | NA | once | CASSERSAGELFF | TGTGCCAGCAGTGAAAGATCAGCCGGGGAGCTGTTTTTT
TRBJ2-7 | TRBV7-9 | 15 | NA | NA | CASSLDITAPYEQYF | TGTGCCAGCAGCTTAGATATTACAGCCCCCTACGAGCAGTACTTC
TRBJ2-5 | TRBV29-1 | 12 | TRBD1 | NA | CSVETGMEIQYF | TGCAGCGTCGAGACAGGGATGGAGATCCAGTACTTC
TRBJ1-1 | TRBV5-1 | 14 | TRBD1 | once | CASSSTGGNTEAFF | TGCGCCAGCAGCTCGACAGGGGGAAATACTGAAGCTTTCTTT
TRBJ2-5 | TRBV10-3 | 12 | TRBD2 | NA | CASSGEGETQYF | TGTGCCAGCAGCGGGGAAGGGGAGACCCAGTACTTC
TRBJ2-3 | TRBV5-6 | 13 | NA | NA | CASGTIGDKTQYF | TGTGCCAGCGGCACTATTGGGGACAAGACGCAGTATTTT
TRBJ2-2 | TRBV29-1 | 14 | NA | once | CSVYRGANTGELFF | TGCAGCGTTTACCGGGGCGCGAACACCGGGGAGCTGTTTTTT
TRBJ2-1 | TRBV9 | 14 | TRBD2 | few | CASSPRLAGEVQFF | TGTGCCAGCAGCCCCCGACTAGCGGGGGAAGTACAGTTCTTC
TRBJ2-5 | TRBV15 | 14 | NA | NA | CATSSWDHIETQYF | TGTGCCACCAGCAGCTGGGACCATATAGAGACCCAGTACTTC
TRBJ2-1 | TRBV7-9 | 17 | NA | NA | CASKLTLGGPEYNEQFF | TGTGCCAGCAAGCTTACGTTGGGGGGGCCCGAGTACAATGAGCAGTTCTTC
TRBJ1-2 | TRBV2 | 13 | NA | few | CASSESGLYGYTF | TGTGCCAGCAGTGAGTCAGGGCTTTATGGCTACACCTTC
TRBJ2-5 | TRBV7-2 | 15 | NA | NA | CASSPQASGIETQYF | TGTGCCAGCAGCCCCCAGGCGTCAGGGATCGAGACCCAGTACTTC
TRBJ2-4 | TRBV29-1 | 14 | NA | once | CSAEVGTAKNIQYF | TGCAGCGCCGAGGTGGGGACAGCCAAAAACATTCAGTACTTC
TRBJ1-5 | TRBV7-2 | 15 | NA | NA | CASSVSEATNQPQHF | TGTGCCAGCAGCGTTTCAGAGGCTACTAATCAGCCCCAGCATTTT
TRBJ1-5 | TRBV30 | 13 | NA | NA | CACGRDGNQPQHF | TGTGCCTGCGGACGAGACGGTAATCAGCCCCAGCATTTT
TRBJ2-1 | TRBV29-1 | 14 | NA | NA | CSVEKRGDLGEQFF | TGCAGCGTTGAAAAAAGAGGGGATTTAGGTGAGCAGTTCTTC
TRBJ2-7 | TRBV29-1 | 14 | NA | NA | CSAETGDKSYEQYF | TGCAGCGCCGAAACGGGGGACAAGTCCTACGAGCAGTACTTC
TRBJ2-3 | TRBV11-3 | 14 | NA | NA | CASSLNSLADTQYF | TGTGCCAGCAGCTTAAACTCGCTAGCAGATACGCAGTATTTT
TRBJ1-4 | TRBV30 | 14 | TRBD1 | few | CAWKQGRANEKLFF | TGTGCCTGGAAACAGGGGAGAGCTAATGAAAAACTGTTTTTT
TRBJ2-7 | TRBV7-2 | 13 | NA | few | CASSFPGTYEQYF | TGTGCCAGCAGCTTCCCGGGGACCTACGAGCAGTACTTC
TRBJ2-5 | TRBV29-1 | 13 | NA | few | CSVGGTHQETQYF | TGCAGCGTTGGCGGCACACACCAAGAGACCCAGTACTTC
TRBJ1-2 | TRBV2 | 12 | TRBD1 | NA | CASSRQGHGYTF | TGTGCCAGCAGTAGACAGGGTCATGGCTACACCTTC
TRBJ2-7 | TRBV5-1 | 11 | NA | NA | CASSRSNEQYF | TGCGCCAGCAGCCGTAGTAACGAGCAGTACTTC
TRBJ1-5 | TRBV7-8 | 15 | NA | once | CASSFLDFGNQPQHF | TGTGCCAGCAGCTTCCTGGATTTCGGCAATCAGCCCCAGCATTTT
TRBJ2-6 | TRBV5-1 | 17 | NA | NA | CASSPDRSVSGANVLTF | TGCGCCAGCAGCCCGGACAGATCGGTGTCGGGGGCCAACGTCCTGACTTTC
TRBJ1-2 | TRBV29-1 | 12 | TRBD1 | few | CSVLTGEGGYTF | TGCAGCGTTCTGACAGGGGAGGGCGGCTACACCTTC
TRBJ2-7 | TRBV25-1 | 11 | NA | NA | CASSEGYEQYF | TGTGCCAGCAGTGAAGGGTACGAGCAGTACTTC
TRBJ2-7 | TRBV7-2 | 15 | NA | NA | CASSLVGRISHEQYF | TGTGCCAGCAGCTTAGTAGGCAGGATCAGCCACGAGCAGTACTTC
TRBJ2-3 | TRBV30 | 13 | NA | NA | CAWSVKGPDTQYF | TGTGCCTGGAGTGTAAAGGGGCCAGATACGCAGTATTTT
TRBJ2-7 | TRBV29-1 | 13 | TRBD1 | few | CSVIQGVIYEQYF | TGCAGCGTTATCCAGGGGGTTATCTACGAGCAGTACTTC
TRBJ2-2 | TRBV14 | 13 | NA | few | CASSQRPGGELFF | TGTGCCAGCAGCCAAAGGCCGGGCGGGGAGCTGTTTTTT
TRBJ1-1 | TRBV5-1 | 14 | NA | few | CASSWGGDNTEAFF | TGCGCCAGCAGCTGGGGTGGGGACAACACTGAAGCTTTCTTT
TRBJ1-3 | TRBV18 | 15 | NA | few | CASSPLKGTGNTIYF | TGTGCCAGCTCACCCTTGAAAGGGACTGGAAACACCATATATTTT
TRBJ1-4 | TRBV5-1 | 13 | NA | few | CASSLEPNEKLFF | TGCGCCAGCAGCTTGGAGCCAAATGAAAAACTGTTTTTT
TRBJ1-2 | TRBV2 | 12 | TRBD1 | NA | CASREGALGYTF | TGTGCCAGCAGAGAGGGGGCGCTGGGCTACACCTTC
TRBJ2-7 | TRBV6-6 | 14 | TRBD1 | NA | CASSSRQGTYEQYF | TGTGCCAGCAGTTCCCGACAGGGAACGTACGAGCAGTACTTC
TRBJ1-1 | TRBV7-2 | 15 | NA | NA | CASSLVGLTDTEAFF | TGTGCCAGCAGCTTAGTTGGGCTGACAGACACTGAAGCTTTCTTT
TRBJ1-1 | TRBV30 | 13 | NA | NA | CAWSEGLGTEAFF | TGTGCCTGGAGCGAGGGGTTGGGCACTGAAGCTTTCTTT
TRBJ2-2 | TRBV27 | 14 | NA | NA | CASSLLGRTGELFF | TGTGCCAGCAGTTTATTGGGGCGCACCGGGGAGCTGTTTTTT
TRBJ1-1 | TRBV5-1 | 14 | NA | once | CASSFWQSNTEAFF | TGCGCCAGCAGCTTTTGGCAGTCAAACACTGAAGCTTTCTTT
TRBJ1-2 | TRBV25-1 | 14 | NA | NA | CASSEYRGDYGYTF | TGTGCCAGCAGTGAATACCGGGGGGACTATGGCTACACCTTC
TRBJ1-1 | TRBV30 | 14 | TRBD1 | NA | CAWSSGTGVTEAFF | TGTGCCTGGAGTTCAGGCACAGGGGTCACTGAAGCTTTCTTT
TRBJ1-2 | TRBV4-3 | 16 | TRBD1 | NA | CASSQDGTGSSNGYTF | TGCGCCAGCAGCCAAGATGGGACAGGGAGTAGTAATGGCTACACCTTC
TRBJ2-3 | TRBV30 | 15 | NA | NA | CAWSVPGFRADTQYF | TGTGCCTGGAGTGTACCGGGTTTTAGGGCAGATACGCAGTATTTT
TRBJ2-5 | TRBV10-2 | 14 | NA | NA | CASSDQDLIPTQYF | TGCGCCAGCAGTGATCAGGACCTCATTCCGACCCAGTACTTC